This T cell receptor (beta chain) was found in a study of blood T cell repertoires in COVID-19. Study details: Researchers got acute and convalescent COVID-19 samples from the United States, Italy and Spain. Sources were T cells, B-cell-depleted T cells, or PBMCs; the material itself was cDNA or gDNA.

How the authors handled the data: Amplified reference gene primers provided the basis for estimating nucleated cell counts. TCRdb's copy holds only in-frame clones and misses some; the assay was immunoSEQ multiplex PCR. V and J calls and clone size are those listed in that table; D and trimming were worked out from the DNA. The data contain about 270,000 clones, 75% to 90% of them singletons. There are 18 residues in the CDR3. The ends lost 5 bases at V and 1 base at J; junction bases unmatched: 12. Germline assignment: CDR1 SGHTA and CDR2 FQGTGA. The sequence was collected from a woman aged 70-85 years with acute or convalescent COVID-19. The V gene is TRBV7-3, the J gene TRBJ2-3, with 10 bases lining up with TRBD2. The sequenced sample was peripheral blood. The CDR3 sequence: CASSGKSGGAVGTDTQYF. DNA of the CDR3: TGTGCCAGCAGCGGGAAAAGCGGGGGGGCCGTCGGCACAGATACGCAGTATTTT. The full variable domain, with the rest looked up from reference TRBV7-3 and TRBJ2-3, is GAGVSQTPSNKVTEKGKYVELRCDPISGHTALYWYRQSLGQGPEFLIYFQGTGAADDSGLPNDRFFAVRPEGSVSTLKIQRTERGDSAVYLCASSGKSGGAVGTDTQYFGPGTRLTVL.